This T cell receptor (beta chain) came from a study of T cells after yellow fever vaccination. General study findings and limits: The booster saw the reappearance of most primary-vaccination clones (roughly 97% CD4, almost 90% CD8).

This clonotype was recorded a few times. Antigen specificity is unknown. Looked up from germline, CDR1 is LGHNA and CDR2 is YSLEER. This CDR3 has 15 residues. The germline V and J ends were trimmed by 4 bases and 3 bases, with 16 bases remaining between them. Conversion of TCR transcripts into cDNA relied on 5'RACE template switching, which added a universal primer site and UMIs. Via MiXCR, TCRdb re-called the 5' RACE reads, giving one row per CDR3 protein. Of a few hundred thousand distinct CDR3 sequences listed, roughly 5.6% are singletons. This receptor was identified in a man aged 18 to 29 who received the YFV17D yellow fever vaccine. The sequences come from CD4+ T cells sorted from PBMCs, collected on the day of the yellow fever booster vaccination. The chain has TRBV4-3 and TRBJ2-7; D gene ambiguous. The CDR3: CASSRLRASFYEQYF. The CDR3 DNA sequence: TGCGCCAGCAGCCGCCTAAGGGCTAGTTTCTACGAGCAGTACTTC.